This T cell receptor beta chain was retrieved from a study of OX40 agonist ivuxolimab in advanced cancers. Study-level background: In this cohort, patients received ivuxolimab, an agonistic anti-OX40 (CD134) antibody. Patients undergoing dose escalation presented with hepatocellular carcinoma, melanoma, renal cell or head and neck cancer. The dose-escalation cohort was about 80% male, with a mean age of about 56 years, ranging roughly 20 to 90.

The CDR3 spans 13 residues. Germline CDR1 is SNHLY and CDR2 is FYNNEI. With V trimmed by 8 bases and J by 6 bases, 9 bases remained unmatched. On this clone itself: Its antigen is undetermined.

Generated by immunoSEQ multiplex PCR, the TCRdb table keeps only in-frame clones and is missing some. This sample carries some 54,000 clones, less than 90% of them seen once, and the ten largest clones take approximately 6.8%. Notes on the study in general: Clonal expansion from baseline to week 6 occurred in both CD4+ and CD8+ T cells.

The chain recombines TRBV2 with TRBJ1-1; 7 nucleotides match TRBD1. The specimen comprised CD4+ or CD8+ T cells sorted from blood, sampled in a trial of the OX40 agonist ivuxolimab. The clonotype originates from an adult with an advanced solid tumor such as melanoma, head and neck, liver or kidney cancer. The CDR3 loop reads CASLLETGSEAFF. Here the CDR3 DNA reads TGTGCCAGCCTCCTTGAGACAGGGTCTGAAGCTTTCTTT.